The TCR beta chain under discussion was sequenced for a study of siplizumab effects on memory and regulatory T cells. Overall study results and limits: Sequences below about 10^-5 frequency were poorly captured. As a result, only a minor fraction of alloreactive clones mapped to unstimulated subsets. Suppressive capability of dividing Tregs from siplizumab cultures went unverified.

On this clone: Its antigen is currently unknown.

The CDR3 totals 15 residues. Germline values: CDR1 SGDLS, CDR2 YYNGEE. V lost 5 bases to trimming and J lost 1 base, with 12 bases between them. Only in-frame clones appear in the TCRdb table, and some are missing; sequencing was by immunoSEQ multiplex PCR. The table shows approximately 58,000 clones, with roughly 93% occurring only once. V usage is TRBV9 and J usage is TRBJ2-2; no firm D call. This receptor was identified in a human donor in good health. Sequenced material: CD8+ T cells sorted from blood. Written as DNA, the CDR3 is TGTGCCAGCAGGGGGTTAGAGGAGAACACCGGGGAGCTGTTTTTT. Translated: CASRGLEENTGELFF.